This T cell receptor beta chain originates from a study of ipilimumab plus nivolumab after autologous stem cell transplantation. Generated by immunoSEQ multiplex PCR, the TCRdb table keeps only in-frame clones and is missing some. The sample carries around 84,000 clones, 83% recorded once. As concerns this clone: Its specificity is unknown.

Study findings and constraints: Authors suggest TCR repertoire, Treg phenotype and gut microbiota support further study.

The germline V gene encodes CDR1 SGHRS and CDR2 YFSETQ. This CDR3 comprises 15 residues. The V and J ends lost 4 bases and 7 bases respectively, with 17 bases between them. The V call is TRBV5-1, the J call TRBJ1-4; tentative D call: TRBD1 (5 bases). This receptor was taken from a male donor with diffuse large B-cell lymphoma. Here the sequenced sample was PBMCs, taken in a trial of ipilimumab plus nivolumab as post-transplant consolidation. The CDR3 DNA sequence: TGCGCCAGCAGCGAAGGACCTCAGGGCGCTGAAAAACTGTTTTTT. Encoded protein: CASSEGPQGAEKLFF. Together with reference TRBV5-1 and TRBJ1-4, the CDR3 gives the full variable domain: KAGVTQTPRYLIKTRGQQVTLSCSPISGHRSVSWYQQTPGQGLQFLFEYFSETQRNKGNFPGRFSGRQFSNSRSEMNVSTLELGDSALYLCASSEGPQGAEKLFFGSGTQLSVL.